These 8 T cell receptor beta chains were sequenced from one sample in a study of T-cell reconstitution after alpha-beta-depleted transplantation in children. Unique molecular identifiers featured in how the TCRbeta library was prepared. One entry per CDR3 protein, called by TCRdb with MiXCR from the PCR reads. The table lists 450,000 to 600,000 distinct CDR3 sequences, 30% to 35% of them singletons. Sequencing used PBMCs from the stem cell graft donor, obtained from the stem cell graft. The receptors originated from a human donor who donated a stem cell graft to a child with aplastic anemia.

This clonotype was seen more than once but under ten times. This sequence joins TRBV5-1 and TRBJ2-5; 9 nucleotides line up with TRBD1. Trimming at V came to 2 bases and at J to 5 bases, leaving 4 bases not matched to a gene. The CDR3 contains 14 residues. Germline loops: CDR1 SGHRS, CDR2 YFSETQ. CDR3: CASSFGQGTETQYF. CDR3 DNA sequence: TGCGCCAGCAGCTTTGGACAGGGGACGGAGACCCAGTACTTC.

This clonotype was observed a few times. The chain uses TRBV4-3 and TRBJ2-1; a weak D match, TRBD1 (5 bases). The CDR3 is 14 residues long. CDR1 and CDR2 (germline): LGHNA, YSLEER. Trimming stripped 1 base from V and 7 bases from J, with 11 bases between. In DNA form, the CDR3 reads TGCGCCAGCAGCCAAGCAACAGGTGAAAATGAGCAGTTCTTC. It codes for CASSQATGENEQFF.

The chain is built from TRBV19 and TRBJ2-7; D remains unclear. Trimming left V 3 bases short and J 4 bases short, with 10 bases between. Per germline, CDR1 LNHDA and CDR2 SQIVND (reference sequence). The CDR3 has 13 residues. The CDR3 reads CASSIGLGYEQYV. CDR3 DNA: TGTGCCAGTAGTATTGGGCTAGGGTACGAGCAGTACGTC.

The genes are TRBV4-3 and TRBJ1-2; a possible D gene is TRBD1 (6 bases). The V and J ends lost 1 base and 3 bases respectively, with 12 bases between them. CDR1 and CDR2 (germline): LGHNA, YSLEER. The CDR3 spans 15 residues. The CDR3 bases are TGCGCCAGCAGCCAAGGGGAGGGGGTGGACTATGGCTACACCTTC. This gives the protein CASSQGEGVDYGYTF.

The CDR3 sequence: CASRYGLDRGYEQYF. The CDR3 DNA follows: TGTGCCAGCAGATATGGACTAGATAGAGGCTACGAGCAGTACTTC. This sequence joins TRBV5-6 and TRBJ2-7, with TRBD2 identical over 7 bases. CDR1 SGHDT and CDR2 YYEEEE come from the germline V gene. Trimming took 5 bases from V and 3 from J; bases not matched to a gene: 11. CDR3 length: 15 amino acids. Filled out from reference TRBV5-6 and TRBJ2-7, the complete variable domain reads DAGVTQSPTHLIKTRGQQVTLRCSPKSGHDTVSWYQQALGQGPQFIFQYYEEEERQRGNFPDRFSGHQFPNYSSELNVNALLLGDSALYLCASRYGLDRGYEQYFGPGTRLTVT.

This sequence joins TRBV9 and TRBJ2-3, with TRBD2 identical over 7 bases. Germline-derived CDR1 and CDR2 are SGDLS and YYNGEE. This CDR3 has 15 residues. V dropped 3 bases and J dropped 0; count of bases not matched to a gene: 4. The CDR3 region is CASSASGTSTDTQYF. The CDR3 DNA reads TGTGCCAGCAGCGCCAGCGGGACTAGCACAGATACGCAGTATTTT.

The V and J genes are TRBV6-2 or TRBV6-3 and TRBJ2-3; either TRBD1 or TRBD2 may supply D (6 bases each). The CDR3 length is 16 residues. Germline V gene lookup returns CDR1 MNHEY and CDR2 SVGEGT. With 5 bases removed from V and 3 bases from J, the gap between germline ends came to 18 bases. CDR3 DNA: TGTGCCAGCAGTGACCCACTAGGGGGGAAGACAGATACGCAGTATTTT. Its translation is CASSDPLGGKTDTQYF.

This clonotype was seen only a few times. This rearrangement joins TRBV12-3 or TRBV12-4 to TRBJ2-3; D gene uncertain. CDR3 length: 13 amino acids. The V end was cut by 6 bases, the J end by 5 bases, with 12 bases between. For the CDR3, the DNA is TGTGCCAGCAGCCCAAAGATAGTAGATACGCAGTATTTT. Amino acids: CASSPKIVDTQYF.